Listed here are 6 T cell receptor beta chains from one sample, sequenced in a study of blood T cell repertoires in COVID-19. Here immunoSEQ multiplex PCR was the method, and the copy in TCRdb shows in-frame clones only, minus some. The sample holds some 64,000 clones, over 75% seen once. Sequences were obtained from peripheral blood. All receptors derive from a man in his sixties with acute or convalescent COVID-19.

The chain links TRBV14 to TRBJ1-2, with 7 bases identical to TRBD1. CDR3 length: 12 residues. Per the germline V gene, CDR1 is SGHDN and CDR2 is FVKESK. Trimming removed 4 bases from V and 8 bases from J; junction bases left unmatched: 4. The CDR3 region has the DNA TGTGCCAGCAGCCCACAGGGGTACGGCTACACCTTC. It translates to CASSPQGYGYTF.

A few counts support this clone. The J gene is TRBJ1-1, the V gene TRBV28; tentatively, D is TRBD1 (5 bases). Per the germline V gene, CDR1 is MDHEN and CDR2 is SYDVKM. With 2 bases removed from V and 0 bases from J, the gap between germline ends came to 10 bases. This CDR3 has 15 residues. CDR3 DNA sequence: TGTGCCAGCAGTTTACCGGGAGGGGTGAACACTGAAGCTTTCTTT. Protein sequence: CASSLPGGVNTEAFF. The full variable domain, in which reference TRBV28 and TRBJ1-1 provide the parts outside the CDR3, is DVKVTQSSRYLVKRTGEKVFLECVQDMDHENMFWYRQDPGLGLRLIYFSYDVKMKEKGDIPEGYSVSREKKERFSLILESASTNQTSMYLCASSLPGGVNTEAFFGQGTRLTVV.

This chain uses TRBV7-6 with TRBJ2-2; 8 bases are shared with TRBD2. Germline V lookup: CDR1 SGHVS, CDR2 FNYEAQ. The CDR3 totals 19 residues. Trimming at V came to 5 bases and at J to 7 bases, leaving 21 bases not matched to a gene. The DNA for the CDR3 is TGTGCCAGCAGCCCCTCGGGGGGGGTTAGCGGGTTTATGGACGGGGAGCTGTTTTTT. Translated: CASSPSGGVSGFMDGELFF.

The rearrangement links TRBV24-1 to TRBJ2-1; D might be TRBD1 (8 bases). The CDR3 is made up of 13 amino acids. Germline V gives CDR1 KGHDR, CDR2 SFDVKD. V lost 6 bases to trimming and J lost 9 bases, with 14 bases between them. This CDR3 reads CATSKTGEGEQFF. In DNA form, the CDR3 reads TGTGCCACCAGTAAGACAGGGGAGGGTGAGCAGTTCTTC.

The chain recombines TRBV24-1 with TRBJ2-2; the match to TRBD2 covers 9 bases. The CDR3 spans 16 residues. Germline V gene lookup returns CDR1 KGHDR and CDR2 SFDVKD. J lost 2 bases, V lost 6 bases, and 6 bases had no gene match. The CDR3, as DNA: TGTGCCACCAGTAAACCGGGGACTAGCAACACCGGGGAGCTGTTTTTT. It translates to CATSKPGTSNTGELFF.

The rearrangement uses TRBV19 and TRBJ2-3, with 13 bases matching TRBD2. Germline CDR1 reads LNHDA; CDR2 reads SQIVND (reference sequence). V gave up 8 bases and J gave up 4 bases; unmatched junction bases: 3. This CDR3 has 14 residues. The CDR3 DNA sequence: TGTGCCAGTTCGGGACTAGCGGGATCAGATACGCAGTATTTT. Translating gives CASSGLAGSDTQYF.